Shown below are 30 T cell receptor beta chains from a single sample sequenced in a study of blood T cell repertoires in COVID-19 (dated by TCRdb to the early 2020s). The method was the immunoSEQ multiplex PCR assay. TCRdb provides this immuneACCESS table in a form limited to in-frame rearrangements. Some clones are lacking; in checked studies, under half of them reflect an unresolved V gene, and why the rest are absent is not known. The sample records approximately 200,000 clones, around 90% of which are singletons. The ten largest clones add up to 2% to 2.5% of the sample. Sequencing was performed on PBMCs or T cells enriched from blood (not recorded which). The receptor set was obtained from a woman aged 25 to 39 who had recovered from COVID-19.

The CDR3, as DNA: TGTGCCAGCAGCGTAGAGGTCTGGGAGGGCCCTACAGGTGAGCAGTTCTTC. It codes for CASSVEVWEGPTGEQFF. The rearrangement links TRBV9 to TRBJ2-1; 7 positions match TRBD2. CDR3 size: 17 residues. V was pared by 0 bases and J by 9 bases, with 15 bases of the junction left unmatched. The V gene's germline CDR1 is SGDLS and CDR2 YYNGEE. Based on the CDR3 plus reference TRBV9 and TRBJ2-1, the full variable domain is DSGVTQTPKHLITATGQRVTLRCSPRSGDLSVYWYQQSLDQGLQFLIQYYNGEERAKGNILERFSAQQFPDLHSELNLSSLELGDSALYFCASSVEVWEGPTGEQFFGPGTRLTVL.

The CDR3 coding sequence is TGCGCCAGCAGTCAGTCCCCCAGGCGGACTAGCGGCTCCTCAGAGCAGTTCTTC. It yields the protein CASSQSPRRTSGSSEQFF. The rearrangement joins TRBV23-1 to TRBJ2-1; 10 bases fit TRBD2. TRBV23-1 is an ORF, and what it does is uncertain. The length of the CDR3 is 18 residues. Trimming removed 3 bases from V and 10 bases from J; junction bases left unmatched: 18.

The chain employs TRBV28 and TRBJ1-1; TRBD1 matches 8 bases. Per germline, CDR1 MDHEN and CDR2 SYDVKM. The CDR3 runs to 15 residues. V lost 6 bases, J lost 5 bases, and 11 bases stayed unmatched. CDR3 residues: CASRAPQGAGTEAFF. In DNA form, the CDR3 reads TGTGCCAGCAGGGCCCCCCAGGGGGCAGGGACTGAAGCTTTCTTT.

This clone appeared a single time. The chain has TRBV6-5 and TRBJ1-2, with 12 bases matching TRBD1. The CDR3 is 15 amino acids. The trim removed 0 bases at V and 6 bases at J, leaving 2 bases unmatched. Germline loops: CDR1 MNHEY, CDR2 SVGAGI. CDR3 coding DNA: TGTGCCAGCAGTTACTCGGGACAGGGGGCTAATGGCTACACCTTC. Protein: CASSYSGQGANGYTF.

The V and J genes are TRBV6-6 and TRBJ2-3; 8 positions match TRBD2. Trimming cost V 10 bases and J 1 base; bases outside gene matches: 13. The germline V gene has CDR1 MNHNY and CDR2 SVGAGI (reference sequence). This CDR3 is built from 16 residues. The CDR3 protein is CATSRKGRGGTDTQYF. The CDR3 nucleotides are TGTGCCACATCCAGGAAGGGGCGGGGGGGCACAGATACGCAGTATTTT.

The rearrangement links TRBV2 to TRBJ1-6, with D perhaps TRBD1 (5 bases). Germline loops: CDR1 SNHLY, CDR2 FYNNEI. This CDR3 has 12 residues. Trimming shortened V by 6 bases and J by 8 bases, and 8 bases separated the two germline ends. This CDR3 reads CASRPQDSPLHF. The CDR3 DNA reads TGTGCCAGCAGGCCACAGGATTCACCCCTCCACTTT.

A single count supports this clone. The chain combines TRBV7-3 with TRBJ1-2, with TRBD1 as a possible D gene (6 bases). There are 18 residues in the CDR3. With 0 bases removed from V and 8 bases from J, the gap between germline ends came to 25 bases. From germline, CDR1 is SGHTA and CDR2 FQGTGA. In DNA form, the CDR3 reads TGTGCCAGCAGCTTAACGCGGGGGACACTCAACCCAAAGCAGGGCTACACCTTC. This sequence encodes CASSLTRGTLNPKQGYTF.

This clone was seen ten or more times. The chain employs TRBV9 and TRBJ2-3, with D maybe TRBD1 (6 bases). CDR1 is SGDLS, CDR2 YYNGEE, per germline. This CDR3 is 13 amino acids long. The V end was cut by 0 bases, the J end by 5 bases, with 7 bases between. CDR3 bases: TGTGCCAGCAGCGTAGAGGGGGTAGATACGCAGTATTTT. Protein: CASSVEGVDTQYF.

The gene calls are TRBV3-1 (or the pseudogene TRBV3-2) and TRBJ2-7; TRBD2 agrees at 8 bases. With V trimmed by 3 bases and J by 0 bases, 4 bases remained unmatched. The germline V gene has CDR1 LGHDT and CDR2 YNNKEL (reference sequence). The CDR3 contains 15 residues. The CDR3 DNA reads TGTGCCAGCAGCCACCTAGCGGGCCTCTCCTACGAGCAGTACTTC. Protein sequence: CASSHLAGLSYEQYF.

The CDR3 region has the DNA TGTGCCAGCAGAGATAAGGGGAGGGGCCACACTGAAGCTTTCTTT. Its protein product is CASRDKGRGHTEAFF. The rearrangement uses TRBV7-2 and TRBJ1-1; the D gene is possibly TRBD1 (5 bases). This CDR3 is 15 amino acids long. V was cut by 6 bases and J by 3 bases, with 17 bases left in between. Germline V gene sequence: CDR1 SGHTA, CDR2 FQGNSA.

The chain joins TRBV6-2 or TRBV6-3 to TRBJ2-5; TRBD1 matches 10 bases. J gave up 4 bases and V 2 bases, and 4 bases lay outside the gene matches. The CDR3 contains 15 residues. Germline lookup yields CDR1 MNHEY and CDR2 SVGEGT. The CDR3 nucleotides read TGTGCCAGCAGTTACGTAGGGACAGGGGTAGAGACCCAGTACTTC. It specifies CASSYVGTGVETQYF.

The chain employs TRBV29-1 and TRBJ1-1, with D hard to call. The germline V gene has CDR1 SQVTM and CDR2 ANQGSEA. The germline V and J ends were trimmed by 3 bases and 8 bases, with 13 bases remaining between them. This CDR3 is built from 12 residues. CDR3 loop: CSVEVRDAEAFF. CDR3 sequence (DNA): TGCAGCGTTGAGGTCCGGGATGCGGAAGCTTTCTTT.

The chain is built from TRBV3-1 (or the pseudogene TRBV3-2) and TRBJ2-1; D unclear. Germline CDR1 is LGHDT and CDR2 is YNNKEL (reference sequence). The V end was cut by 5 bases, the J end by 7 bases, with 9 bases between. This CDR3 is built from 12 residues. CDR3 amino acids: CASSKAINEQFF. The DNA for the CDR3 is TGTGCCAGCAGCAAAGCCATTAATGAGCAGTTCTTC.

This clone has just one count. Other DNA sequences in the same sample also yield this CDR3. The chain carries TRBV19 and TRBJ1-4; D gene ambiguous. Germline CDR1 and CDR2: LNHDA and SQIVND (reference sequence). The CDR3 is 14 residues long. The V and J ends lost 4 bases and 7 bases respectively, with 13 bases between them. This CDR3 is CASSTTGLSEKLFF. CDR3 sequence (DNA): TGTGCCAGTAGTACAACGGGTCTCAGTGAAAAACTGTTTTTT.

The chain's CDR3 is CASSHHPGLAAYEQYF. The CDR3 coding sequence is TGCGCCAGCAGCCATCATCCGGGACTAGCGGCTTACGAGCAGTACTTC. This chain uses TRBV4-1 with TRBJ2-7, with 11 positions matching TRBD2. The ends lost 3 bases at V and 4 bases at J; junction bases unmatched: 8. The CDR3 totals 16 residues. Germline V gives CDR1 MGHRA, CDR2 YSYEKL.

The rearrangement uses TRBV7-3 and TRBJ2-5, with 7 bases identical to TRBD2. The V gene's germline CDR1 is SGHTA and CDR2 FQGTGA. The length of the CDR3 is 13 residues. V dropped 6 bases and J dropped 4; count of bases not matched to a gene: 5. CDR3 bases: TGTGCCAGCAGGCGCGGGGGTTCAGAGACCCAGTACTTC. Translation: CASRRGGSETQYF.

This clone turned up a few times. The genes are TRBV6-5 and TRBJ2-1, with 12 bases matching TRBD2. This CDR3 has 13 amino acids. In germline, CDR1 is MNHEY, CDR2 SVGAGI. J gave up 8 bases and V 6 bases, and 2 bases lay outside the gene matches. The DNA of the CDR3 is TGTGCCAGCAGGGGGACTAGCGGGTATGAGCAGTTCTTC. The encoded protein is CASRGTSGYEQFF.

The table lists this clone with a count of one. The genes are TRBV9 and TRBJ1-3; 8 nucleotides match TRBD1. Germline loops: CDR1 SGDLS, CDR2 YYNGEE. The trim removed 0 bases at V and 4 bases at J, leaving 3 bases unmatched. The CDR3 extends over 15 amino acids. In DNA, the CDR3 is TGTGCCAGCAGCGTAGGACAGGGGATGGGAAACACCATATATTTT. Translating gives CASSVGQGMGNTIYF.

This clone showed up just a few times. The CDR3 DNA reads as TGCGCCAGCAGCCACAGTCACAGAGAGCATGGCTACACCTTC. It yields the protein CASSHSHREHGYTF. The gene calls are TRBV4-1 and TRBJ1-2; no definite D call. The CDR3 is made up of 14 amino acids. Germline lookup yields CDR1 MGHRA and CDR2 YSYEKL. V was pared by 3 bases and J by 6 bases, with 14 bases between.

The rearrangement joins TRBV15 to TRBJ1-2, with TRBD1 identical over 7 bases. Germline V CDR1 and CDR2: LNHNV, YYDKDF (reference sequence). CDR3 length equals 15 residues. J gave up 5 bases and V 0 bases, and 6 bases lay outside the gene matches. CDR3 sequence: CATSRDLGQEYGYTF. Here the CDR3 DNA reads TGTGCCACCAGCAGAGATCTTGGACAGGAATATGGCTACACCTTC.

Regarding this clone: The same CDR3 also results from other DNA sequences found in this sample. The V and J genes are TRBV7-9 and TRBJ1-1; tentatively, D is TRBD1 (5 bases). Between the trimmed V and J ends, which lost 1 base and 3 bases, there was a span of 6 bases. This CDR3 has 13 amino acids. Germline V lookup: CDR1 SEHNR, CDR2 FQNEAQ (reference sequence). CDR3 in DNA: TGTGCCAGCAGCTTAGGACAGTACACTGAAGCTTTCTTT. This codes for CASSLGQYTEAFF.

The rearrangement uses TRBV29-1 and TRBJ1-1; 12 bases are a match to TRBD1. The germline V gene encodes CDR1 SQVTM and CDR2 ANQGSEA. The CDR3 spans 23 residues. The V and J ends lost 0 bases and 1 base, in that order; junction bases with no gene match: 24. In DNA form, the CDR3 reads TGCAGCGTTGAAGATCGAATCCACCGGGACAGGGGGCCTTATTCCGCCACGAACACTGAAGCTTTCTTT. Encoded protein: CSVEDRIHRDRGPYSATNTEAFF.

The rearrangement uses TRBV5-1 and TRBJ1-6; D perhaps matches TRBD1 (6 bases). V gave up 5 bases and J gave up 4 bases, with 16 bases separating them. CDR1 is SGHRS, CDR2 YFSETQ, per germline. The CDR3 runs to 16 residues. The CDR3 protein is CASRRGAREYNSPLHF. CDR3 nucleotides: TGCGCCAGCAGACGGGGGGCGCGGGAATATAATTCACCCCTCCACTTT.

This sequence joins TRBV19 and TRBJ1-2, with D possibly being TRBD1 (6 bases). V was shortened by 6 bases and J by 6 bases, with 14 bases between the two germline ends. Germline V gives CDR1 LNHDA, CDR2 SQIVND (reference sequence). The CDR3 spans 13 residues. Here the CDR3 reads CASRNTGSHGYTF. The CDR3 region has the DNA TGTGCCAGTAGAAACACAGGGTCCCATGGCTACACCTTC.

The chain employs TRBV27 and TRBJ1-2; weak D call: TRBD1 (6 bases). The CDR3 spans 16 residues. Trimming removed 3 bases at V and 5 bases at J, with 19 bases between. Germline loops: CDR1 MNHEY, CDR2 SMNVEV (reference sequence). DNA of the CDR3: TGTGCCAGCAGTTTTTCGATGTCGGGACACCCGTATGGCTACACCTTC. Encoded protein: CASSFSMSGHPYGYTF.

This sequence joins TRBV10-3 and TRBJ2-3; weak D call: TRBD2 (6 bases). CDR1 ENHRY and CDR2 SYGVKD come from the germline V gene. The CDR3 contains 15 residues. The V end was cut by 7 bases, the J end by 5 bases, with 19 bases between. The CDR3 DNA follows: TGTGCCATCAACCAGGGACTGGCGGGTGTAGATACGCAGTATTTT. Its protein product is CAINQGLAGVDTQYF.

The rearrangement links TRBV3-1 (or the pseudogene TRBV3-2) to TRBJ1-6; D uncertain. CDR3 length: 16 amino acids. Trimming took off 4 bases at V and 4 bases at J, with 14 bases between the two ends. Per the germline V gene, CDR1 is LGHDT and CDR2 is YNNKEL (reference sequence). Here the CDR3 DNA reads TGTGCCAGCAGCCCCCCAGGAGGAACATATAATTCACCCCTCCACTTT. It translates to CASSPPGGTYNSPLHF.

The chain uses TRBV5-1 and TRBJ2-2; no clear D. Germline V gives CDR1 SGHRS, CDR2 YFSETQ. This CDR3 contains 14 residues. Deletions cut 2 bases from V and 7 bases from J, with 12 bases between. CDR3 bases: TGCGCCAGCAGCTTCGAAAGAGGTGACGGGGAGCTGTTTTTT. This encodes CASSFERGDGELFF. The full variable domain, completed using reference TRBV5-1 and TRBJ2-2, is KAGVTQTPRYLIKTRGQQVTLSCSPISGHRSVSWYQQTPGQGLQFLFEYFSETQRNKGNFPGRFSGRQFSNSRSEMNVSTLELGDSALYLCASSFERGDGELFFGEGSRLTVL.

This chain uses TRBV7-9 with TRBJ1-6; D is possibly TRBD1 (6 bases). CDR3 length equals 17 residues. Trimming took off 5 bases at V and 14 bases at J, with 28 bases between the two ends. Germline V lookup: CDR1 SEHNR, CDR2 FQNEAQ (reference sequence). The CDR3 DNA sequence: TGTGCCAGCAGCCCGGGGACAATGGGAATTAAGAGGGGGACCCTCCACTTT. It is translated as CASSPGTMGIKRGTLHF.

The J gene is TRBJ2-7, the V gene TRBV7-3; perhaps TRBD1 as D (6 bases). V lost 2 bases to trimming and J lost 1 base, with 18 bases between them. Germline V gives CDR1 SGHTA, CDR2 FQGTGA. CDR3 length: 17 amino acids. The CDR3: CASSLRGGQIGSYEQYF. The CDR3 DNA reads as TGTGCCAGCAGCTTACGTGGAGGACAGATCGGGTCCTACGAGCAGTACTTC.